The 29 T cell receptor beta chains below come from one sample, sequenced in a study of early T cells in non-severe SARS-CoV-2 infection. MiXCR, run by TCRdb on the 5' RACE reads, gives a single entry per CDR3 protein. The table has more than 70,000 distinct CDR3 sequences, roughly 15% seen once. The source material was whole blood. These receptors came from an adult who was a healthcare worker with PCR-confirmed SARS-CoV-2 infection or an uninfected control (not recorded which).

J is TRBJ1-4 and V is TRBV20-1, with D hard to call. V lost 0 bases and J 5 bases, leaving 13 bases between the germline ends. The CDR3 sequence is 15 residues long. CDR1 is DFQATT, CDR2 SNEGSKA, per germline (reference sequence). Written as DNA, the CDR3 is TGCAGTGCTAGAGACCCCCTGGACCAAAATGAAAAACTGTTTTTT. It translates to CSARDPLDQNEKLFF.

This clonotype was counted many times. The chain has TRBV9 and TRBJ2-3, with 8 bases aligning to TRBD2. Looked up from germline, CDR1 is SGDLS and CDR2 is YYNGEE. V was pared by 2 bases and J by 0 bases, with 2 bases of the junction left unmatched. The CDR3 is made up of 15 amino acids. The DNA for the CDR3 is TGTGCCAGCAGCGTTTGGACTAGCAGCACAGATACGCAGTATTTT. Protein sequence: CASSVWTSSTDTQYF.

Only a few counts were recorded for this clonotype. The chain carries TRBV2 and TRBJ1-1; D is unresolved. Germline V gives CDR1 SNHLY, CDR2 FYNNEI. Trimming cost V 0 bases and J 5 bases, with 10 bases left between them. The CDR3 covers 14 residues. The DNA of the CDR3 is TGTGCCAGCAGTGAAGCGGGGAGGCTTACTGAAGCTTTCTTT. Translating gives CASSEAGRLTEAFF.

The sample holds many counts of this clonotype. This rearrangement joins TRBV7-2 to TRBJ2-7; D is unclear. The germline V gene encodes CDR1 SGHTA and CDR2 FQGNSA. V shed 1 base and J shed 6 bases, with 19 bases lying between them. The CDR3 has 16 residues. The chain's CDR3 is CASSLGDDMPPIEQYF. CDR3 sequence (DNA): TGTGCCAGCAGCTTAGGGGATGACATGCCCCCTATCGAGCAGTACTTC.

In DNA form, the CDR3 reads TGTGCCAGCCGGGCCGTCTCCTACGAGCAGTACTTC. This translates into CASRAVSYEQYF. The chain uses TRBV28 and TRBJ2-7; no firm D call. V lost 8 bases, J lost 0 bases, and 8 bases lay in between. Germline V CDR1 and CDR2: MDHEN, SYDVKM. The CDR3 runs to 12 residues.

The chain carries TRBV9 and TRBJ2-1; perhaps TRBD1 as D (5 bases). Germline assignment: CDR1 SGDLS and CDR2 YYNGEE. V was shortened by 0 bases and J by 9 bases, with 13 bases between the two germline ends. This CDR3 region has 14 residues. Here the CDR3 DNA reads TGTGCCAGCAGCGTAGATCCAGGGTCGGGTGAGCAGTTCTTC. Residues: CASSVDPGSGEQFF.

The chain recombines TRBV6-5 with TRBJ2-3; 10 positions match TRBD2. Germline trimming cut 2 bases from V and 4 bases from J; bases unmatched to any gene: 9. There are 17 residues in the CDR3. Germline lookup yields CDR1 MNHEY and CDR2 SVGAGI. The CDR3 sequence: CASSYTTSGDPSDTQYF. CDR3 DNA: TGTGCCAGCAGTTACACCACTAGCGGGGATCCTTCAGATACGCAGTATTTT.

V gene TRBV7-2 combines with J gene TRBJ1-1; D gene unclear. Germline lookup yields CDR1 SGHTA and CDR2 FQGNSA. Trimming pared 5 bases from V and 2 bases from J, leaving 9 bases between. CDR3 size: 13 residues. The CDR3, as DNA: TGTGCCAGCAGCCCAATTATCAACACTGAAGCTTTCTTT. It encodes CASSPIINTEAFF.

In its sample, this clonotype was seen many times. The chain has TRBV6-2 or TRBV6-3 and TRBJ2-1, with a tentative D call TRBD1 (5 bases). Trimming pared 5 bases from V and 3 bases from J, leaving 5 bases between. The CDR3 consists of 12 residues. CDR1 is MNHEY, CDR2 SVGEGT, per germline. CDR3 bases: TGTGCCAGCAGTGACAGCTACAATGAGCAGTTCTTC. This sequence encodes CASSDSYNEQFF.

This clonotype occurred a few times. The chain is built from TRBV2 and TRBJ2-4; 8 positions agree with TRBD1. J was trimmed by 2 bases and V by 8 bases; bases with no gene match: 8. This CDR3 contains 15 residues. The germline V gene encodes CDR1 SNHLY and CDR2 FYNNEI. The CDR3 DNA follows: TGTGCCAGCTCTAAACAGGGGGTGTCCAAAAACATTCAGTACTTC. Residues: CASSKQGVSKNIQYF.

Many counts were recorded for this clonotype. This sequence joins TRBV29-1 and TRBJ2-3; a weak D match, TRBD1 (5 bases). Trimming pared 5 bases from V and 2 bases from J, leaving 11 bases between. The germline CDR1 and CDR2 sequences are SQVTM and ANQGSEA. This CDR3 is 13 amino acids long. The CDR3 protein is CSVKQAPTDTQYF. Written as DNA, the CDR3 is TGCAGCGTTAAACAGGCCCCCACAGATACGCAGTATTTT.

Ten or more counts support this clonotype. CDR3 region: CSAERAGGREQYF. CDR3 nucleotides: TGCAGTGCCGAGAGGGCGGGGGGGCGTGAGCAGTACTTC. The chain has TRBV20-1 and TRBJ2-7, with 9 bases matching TRBD2. CDR3 size: 13 residues. The V and J ends lost 6 bases and 7 bases, in that order; junction bases with no gene match: 10. Germline CDR1 is DFQATT and CDR2 is SNEGSKA (reference sequence).

This clonotype was counted between two and nine times. The chain couples TRBV7-2 to TRBJ1-6; tentative D call: TRBD1 (6 bases). This CDR3 is built from 15 residues. Trimming removed 2 bases at V and 9 bases at J, with 14 bases between. Germline CDR1 is SGHTA and CDR2 is FQGNSA. CDR3 DNA: TGTGCCAGCAGCTTATCCCGACAGGCTTTTTCACCCCTCCACTTT. This translates into CASSLSRQAFSPLHF.

This chain connects TRBV7-2 to TRBJ1-2; D unresolved. V was trimmed by 1 base and J by 4 bases, leaving 10 bases between them. Germline values: CDR1 SGHTA, CDR2 FQGNSA. CDR3 size: 14 residues. The CDR3 sequence is CASSLGSGVYGYTF. CDR3 nucleotides: TGTGCCAGCAGCTTAGGGTCAGGTGTCTATGGCTACACCTTC. Together with reference TRBV7-2 and TRBJ1-2, the CDR3 gives the full variable domain: GAGVSQSPSNKVTEKGKDVELRCDPISGHTALYWYRQSLGQGLEFLIYFQGNSAPDKSGLPSDRFSAERTGGSVSTLTIQRTQQEDSAVYLCASSLGSGVYGYTFGSGTRLTVV.

This clonotype has at least ten counts. This chain uses TRBV6-5 with TRBJ1-2; maybe TRBD1 (6 bases). CDR1 is MNHEY, CDR2 SVGAGI, per germline. The germline V and J ends were trimmed by 2 bases and 3 bases, with 16 bases remaining between them. The CDR3 is 16 amino acids. This chain's CDR3 is CASSYLGQSLHYGYTF. The DNA for the CDR3 is TGTGCCAGCAGTTACCTTGGACAGTCCCTACACTATGGCTACACCTTC.

This chain links TRBV27 with TRBJ2-1, with 13 positions matching TRBD2. CDR3 size: 17 residues. The germline V gene encodes CDR1 MNHEY and CDR2 SMNVEV (reference sequence). V was pared by 8 bases and J by 0 bases, with 7 bases of the junction left unmatched. The CDR3: CASLTSGGPTSYNEQFF. CDR3 coding DNA: TGTGCCAGCCTGACTAGCGGGGGGCCTACCTCCTACAATGAGCAGTTCTTC.

The table lists this clonotype with many counts. The chain has TRBV28 and TRBJ1-4; D may be TRBD1 (5 bases). Germline V gene data show CDR1 as MDHEN and CDR2 as SYDVKM. The V and J ends lost 3 bases and 1 base respectively, with 6 bases between them. The CDR3 runs to 14 residues. The DNA of the CDR3 is TGTGCCAGCAGTTTGACAGTAACTAATGAAAAACTGTTTTTT. Protein sequence: CASSLTVTNEKLFF.

The rearrangement links TRBV6-2 or TRBV6-3 to TRBJ2-2; unclear D gene. The CDR3 covers 14 residues. Between the trimmed V and J ends, which lost 0 bases and 7 bases, there was a span of 9 bases. Germline V gives CDR1 MNHEY, CDR2 SVGEGT. CDR3: CASSYSADIGELFF. CDR3 coding DNA: TGTGCCAGCAGTTACTCGGCGGATATCGGGGAGCTGTTTTTT.

This clonotype was picked up many times. V is TRBV6-6 and J is TRBJ1-2; D gene unclear. Looked up from germline, CDR1 is MNHNY and CDR2 is SVGAGI (reference sequence). This CDR3 is 16 amino acids long. The V end was cut by 0 bases, the J end by 0 bases, with 11 bases between. The CDR3 spells CASSYSNGQANYGYTF. CDR3 DNA: TGTGCCAGCAGTTACTCGAACGGGCAGGCTAACTATGGCTACACCTTC.

Ten or more counts support this clonotype. The V call is TRBV15, the J call TRBJ1-5, with TRBD1 as a possible D gene (5 bases). CDR1 and CDR2 from the germline V gene are LNHNV and YYDKDF (reference sequence). The CDR3 length is 16 residues. Trimming took off 3 bases at V and 4 bases at J, with 16 bases between the two ends. The CDR3 DNA reads as TGTGCCACCAGCAGGACGCCATGGGGGATGAATCAGCCCCAGCATTTT. Translating it yields CATSRTPWGMNQPQHF.

This clonotype was found a few times. The J gene is TRBJ2-2, the V gene TRBV5-4; D unclear. CDR1 is SGHNT, CDR2 YYREEE, per germline (reference sequence). V dropped 3 bases and J dropped 2 bases, with 5 bases sitting between them. This CDR3 has 13 residues. CDR3 residues: CASSYYNTGELFF. The CDR3 DNA reads TGTGCCAGCAGCTACTACAACACCGGGGAGCTGTTTTTT.

This sequence joins TRBV6-6 and TRBJ2-1; 12 bases are shared with TRBD2. The ends lost 6 bases at V and 10 bases at J; junction bases unmatched: 10. The CDR3 consists of 15 residues. Per germline, CDR1 MNHNY and CDR2 SVGAGI (reference sequence). CDR3 sequence (DNA): TGTGCCAGCAGGGGTGCTAGCGGGGGGGCCAGCGAGCAGTTCTTC. Translated, it gives CASRGASGGASEQFF.

This clonotype showed up just a few times. The chain has TRBV29-1 and TRBJ2-3; 7 positions agree with TRBD2. CDR1 SQVTM and CDR2 ANQGSEA come from the germline V gene. The CDR3 loop spans 13 amino acids. The V gene end was trimmed by 5 bases and the J gene end by 1 base; junction bases not matched to a gene: 3. The CDR3 DNA sequence: TGCAGCGTTTTTGCGGGAGGCACAGATACGCAGTATTTT. It translates to CSVFAGGTDTQYF.

This clonotype appeared a few times. The chain has TRBV28 and TRBJ2-2; 7 bases are shared with TRBD1. This CDR3 comprises 15 residues. Germline V lookup: CDR1 MDHEN, CDR2 SYDVKM. V lost 3 bases, J lost 4 bases, and 5 bases stayed unmatched. The CDR3 protein is CASSFPGQSTGELFF. The DNA of the CDR3 is TGTGCCAGCAGTTTCCCGGGACAGAGCACCGGGGAGCTGTTTTTT.

This clonotype was observed many times. The genes are TRBV4-3 and TRBJ1-2; D remains ambiguous. This CDR3 spans 13 amino acids. Trimming shortened V by 0 bases and J by 6 bases, and 8 bases separated the two germline ends. The V gene's germline CDR1 is LGHNA and CDR2 YSLEER. The CDR3 bases are TGCGCCAGCAGCCAAGAGCGGCGCGATGGCTACACCTTC. This sequence encodes CASSQERRDGYTF.

This clonotype has more than one count but fewer than ten. The CDR3 region is CASSGPSGDITNSPLHF. CDR3 sequence (DNA): TGTGCCAGCAGCGGGCCGTCAGGGGATATCACTAATTCACCCCTCCACTTT. The V call is TRBV9, the J call TRBJ1-6; the D gene is possibly TRBD1 (6 bases). This CDR3 is built from 17 residues. CDR1 is SGDLS, CDR2 YYNGEE, per germline. V lost 3 bases and J lost 6, with 19 bases in between.

Ten or more counts support this clonotype. The chain recombines TRBV29-1 with TRBJ2-1, with D unclear. The CDR3 consists of 12 residues. The V and J ends lost 7 bases and 6 bases respectively, with 13 bases between them. The germline V gene has CDR1 SQVTM and CDR2 ANQGSEA. CDR3 nucleotide sequence: TGCAGCGCCCTCGACCCGGGCAATGAGCAGTTCTTC. As protein: CSALDPGNEQFF.

This clonotype was seen at least ten times. The chain has TRBV6-4 and TRBJ2-2; 12 nucleotides agree with TRBD2. The CDR3 is 16 amino acids. V shed 5 bases and J 5 bases; nucleotides not matched to a gene: 6. From germline, CDR1 is MRHNA and CDR2 SNTAGT. The CDR3, as DNA: TGTGCCAGCAGTCGGACTAGCGGGATGGGAACCGGGGAGCTGTTTTTT. Amino acid sequence: CASSRTSGMGTGELFF.

This clonotype showed up many times. The J gene is TRBJ2-3, the V gene TRBV5-6, with 8 bases matching TRBD1. The ends lost 4 bases at V and 2 bases at J; junction bases unmatched: 12. The germline V gene has CDR1 SGHDT and CDR2 YYEEEE. The CDR3 totals 17 residues. The CDR3 DNA is TGTGCCAGCAGCATCTACAGGGGGTCCGGTTTCACAGATACGCAGTATTTT. Translating it yields CASSIYRGSGFTDTQYF.